The 21 T cell receptor beta chains below were found in one sample sequenced in a study of cytomegalovirus exposure and HLA in healthy donors. The table came from immunoSEQ multiplex PCR; TCRdb's copy has only in-frame clones and leaves some out. The table includes about 130,000 clones, roughly nine tenths detected once. The source material was PBMCs. These receptors were collected from a woman aged 18-29 years in good health and CMV-seropositive.

In this sample, this clone turned up once. The rearrangement joins TRBV18 to TRBJ2-2; 9 positions match TRBD1. Trimming removed 0 bases from V and 7 bases from J; junction bases left unmatched: 6. The CDR3 runs 16 residues. Per the germline V gene, CDR1 is KGHSH and CDR2 is LQKENI. CDR3 sequence (DNA): TGTGCCAGCTCACCACCGGACAGGGGATTAAGCGGGGAGCTGTTTTTT. This gives the protein CASSPPDRGLSGELFF. Together with reference TRBV18 and TRBJ2-2, the CDR3 gives the full variable domain: NAGVMQNPRHLVRRRGQEARLRCSPMKGHSHVYWYRQLPEEGLKFMVYLQKENIIDESGMPKERFSAEFPKEGPSILRIQQVVRGDSAAYFCASSPPDRGLSGELFFGEGSRLTVL.

This sequence joins TRBV15 and TRBJ2-1; D gene ambiguous. CDR1 and CDR2 from the germline V gene are LNHNV and YYDKDF (reference sequence). This CDR3 has 18 amino acids. Trimming took off 0 bases at V and 7 bases at J, with 22 bases between the two ends. CDR3 DNA sequence: TGTGCCACCAGCAGAGATCCAATGGGTTCCCATTCAGCGAATGAGCAGTTCTTC. It encodes CATSRDPMGSHSANEQFF.

The V gene is TRBV2, the J gene TRBJ2-2; possible D gene TRBD1, 6 bases. CDR1 is SNHLY and CDR2 is FYNNEI in the germline V gene. This CDR3 spans 14 amino acids. The germline V and J ends were trimmed by 7 bases and 5 bases, with 14 bases remaining between them. CDR3 sequence (DNA): TGTGCCAGCAATGGGGCAGGGGATACCGGGGAGCTGTTTTTT. Protein sequence: CASNGAGDTGELFF.

A remark on this clone: The sample holds other DNA sequences that translate to the same CDR3. The gene calls are TRBV28 and TRBJ2-5, with 8 bases aligning to TRBD2. The CDR3 sequence is 14 residues long. V gave up 7 bases and J gave up 1 base; unmatched junction bases: 5. The germline CDR1 and CDR2 sequences are MDHEN and SYDVKM. CDR3 bases: TGTGCCAGCACTTCGGGGGGGTTCCAAGAGACCCAGTACTTC. It specifies CASTSGGFQETQYF.

The chain couples TRBV25-1 to TRBJ1-2; D is uncertain. The germline V gene has CDR1 MGHDK and CDR2 SYGVNS. The CDR3 is 16 amino acids. V was shortened by 4 bases and J by 1 base, with 16 bases between the two germline ends. CDR3 loop: CASSALEELHNYGYTF. In nucleotides, the CDR3 is TGTGCCAGCAGTGCACTGGAGGAACTTCATAACTATGGCTACACCTTC.

The rearrangement joins TRBV7-9 to TRBJ2-3; D possibly corresponds to TRBD1 (6 bases). This CDR3 has 16 amino acids. CDR1 and CDR2 (germline): SEHNR, FQNEAQ (reference sequence). V was shortened by 1 base and J by 4 bases, with 15 bases between the two germline ends. The DNA for the CDR3 is TGTGCCAGCAGCTTAGTGGGGGCACTAGTTCCAGATACGCAGTATTTT. This encodes CASSLVGALVPDTQYF.

CDR3 amino acids: CASSRFMQGADTIYF. The CDR3 coding sequence is TGTGCCAGCAGTCGTTTTATGCAGGGGGCAGACACCATATATTTT. V usage is TRBV6-5 and J usage is TRBJ1-3; 8 bases are shared with TRBD1. The CDR3 sequence is 15 residues long. Germline values: CDR1 MNHEY, CDR2 SVGAGI. Losses at the gene ends were 5 bases for V and 8 bases for J; bases not matched to a gene: 11.

This chain links TRBV7-9 with TRBJ1-1; D gene unclear. The V gene's germline CDR1 is SEHNR and CDR2 FQNEAQ (reference sequence). Trimming left V 5 bases short and J 5 bases short, with 18 bases between. This CDR3 comprises 15 residues. The CDR3 sequence is CASSRVGRRETEAFF. For the CDR3, the DNA is TGTGCCAGCAGCCGGGTTGGTAGGAGAGAAACTGAAGCTTTCTTT.

In regard to this clone: Other DNA sequences from this sample encode an identical CDR3 as well. The J gene is TRBJ1-1, the V gene TRBV2; TRBD1 is a possible D gene (5 bases). V lost 6 bases and J lost 1, with 6 bases in between. The CDR3 loop spans 12 amino acids. In germline, CDR1 is SNHLY, CDR2 FYNNEI. CDR3: CASRQGNTEAFF. CDR3 in DNA: TGTGCCAGCAGGCAGGGGAACACTGAAGCTTTCTTT.

The chain joins TRBV19 to TRBJ2-3; 8 positions match TRBD2. The V gene's germline CDR1 is LNHDA and CDR2 SQIVND (reference sequence). The CDR3 runs 16 residues. V lost 4 bases to trimming and J lost 3 bases; unmatched junction nucleotides: 9. The CDR3 spells CASSTLGAGGTDTQYF. Here the CDR3 DNA reads TGTGCCAGTAGTACCCTGGGGGCGGGGGGTACAGATACGCAGTATTTT. Filled out from reference TRBV19 and TRBJ2-3, the complete variable domain reads DGGITQSPKYLFRKEGQNVTLSCEQNLNHDAMYWYRQDPGQGLRLIYYSQIVNDFQKGDIAEGYSVSREKKESFPLTVTSAQKNPTAFYLCASSTLGAGGTDTQYFGPGTRLTVL.

This clone was observed a few times. The rearrangement joins TRBV27 to TRBJ1-2, with D hard to call. CDR1 and CDR2 (germline): MNHEY, SMNVEV (reference sequence). V was pared by 0 bases and J by 4 bases, with 6 bases between. This CDR3 contains 13 residues. CDR3 in DNA: TGTGCCAGCAGTTTATCCCCTGTCTATGGCTACACCTTC. Translation gives CASSLSPVYGYTF.

The chain uses TRBV29-1 and TRBJ1-2, with TRBD1 identical over 9 bases. This CDR3 is built from 17 residues. Per germline, CDR1 SQVTM and CDR2 ANQGSEA. Germline trimming cut 1 base from V and 8 bases from J; bases unmatched to any gene: 17. For the CDR3, the DNA is TGCAGCGTTGAAGTTGGGACAGGGAACTTCGGGACAAGGGGCTACACCTTC. This encodes CSVEVGTGNFGTRGYTF.

The rearrangement joins TRBV6-5 to TRBJ1-2; D is perhaps TRBD1 (5 bases). The CDR3 sequence is 12 residues long. Per the germline V gene, CDR1 is MNHEY and CDR2 is SVGAGI. Deletions cut 6 bases from V and 8 bases from J, with 13 bases between. The CDR3, as DNA: TGTGCCAGCAGGGAGACAAGGGGAGGCTACACCTTC. Translation: CASRETRGGYTF.

The genes are TRBV5-1 and TRBJ2-5; 7 bases match TRBD1. Germline CDR1 is SGHRS and CDR2 is YFSETQ. The junction had 16 bases not matched to a gene; V was cut back by 3 bases and J by 2 bases. The CDR3 has 18 amino acids. The CDR3 sequence is CASSSLTGLSLIQETQYF. The CDR3 DNA follows: TGCGCCAGCAGCTCCCTGACAGGGTTATCCTTAATTCAAGAGACCCAGTACTTC. The variable domain in full, completed from reference TRBV5-1 and TRBJ2-5, reads KAGVTQTPRYLIKTRGQQVTLSCSPISGHRSVSWYQQTPGQGLQFLFEYFSETQRNKGNFPGRFSGRQFSNSRSEMNVSTLELGDSALYLCASSSLTGLSLIQETQYFGPGTRLLVL.

The chain employs TRBV30 and TRBJ1-1; D is possibly TRBD1 (5 bases). There are 13 residues in the CDR3. Looked up from germline, CDR1 is GTSNPN and CDR2 is SVGIG (reference sequence). With 0 bases removed from V and 6 bases from J, the gap between germline ends came to 11 bases. In DNA, the CDR3 is TGTGCCTGGAGTGTCGGGGGATCTCCTGAAGCTTTCTTT. Its protein product is CAWSVGGSPEAFF.

The chain combines TRBV6-5 with TRBJ2-7; TRBD2 agrees at 11 bases. Per germline, CDR1 MNHEY and CDR2 SVGAGI. CDR3 size: 16 residues. V was pared by 2 bases and J by 6 bases, with 9 bases of the junction left unmatched. CDR3 protein: CASSYGSSGGATEQYF. The CDR3 bases are TGTGCCAGCAGTTACGGGAGTAGCGGGGGGGCCACCGAGCAGTACTTC.

V is TRBV6-1 and J is TRBJ1-2; D unclear. The V end lost 6 bases, the J end lost 5 bases, and 10 bases lay between the germline ends. Germline assignment: CDR1 MNHNS and CDR2 SASEGT. The CDR3 is 12 amino acids. The CDR3: CASSNSQYGYTF. The CDR3 DNA reads as TGTGCCAGCAGCAACAGCCAGTATGGCTACACCTTC.

The V gene is TRBV28, the J gene TRBJ2-7, with 10 bases matching TRBD2. Trimming cost V 1 base and J 2 bases; bases outside gene matches: 5. Germline-derived CDR1 and CDR2 are MDHEN and SYDVKM. CDR3 size: 16 residues. The CDR3 region has the DNA TGTGCCAGCAGTTTATCACTAGCGGGGATTACCTACGAGCAGTACTTC. This sequence encodes CASSLSLAGITYEQYF. Variable domain in full (rest from reference TRBV28 and TRBJ2-7): DVKVTQSSRYLVKRTGEKVFLECVQDMDHENMFWYRQDPGLGLRLIYFSYDVKMKEKGDIPEGYSVSREKKERFSLILESASTNQTSMYLCASSLSLAGITYEQYFGPGTRLTVT.

The chain employs TRBV25-1 and TRBJ2-5; D ambiguous. The germline V gene has CDR1 MGHDK and CDR2 SYGVNS. V shed 4 bases and J shed 2 bases, with 8 bases lying between them. The CDR3 consists of 13 residues. In nucleotides, the CDR3 is TGTGCCAGCAGTGTGCGAGGTCAAGAGACCCAGTACTTC. This translates into CASSVRGQETQYF.

The count of this clone is one. The chain couples TRBV29-1 to TRBJ1-3, with 10 bases identical to TRBD1. Trimming removed 4 bases from V and 4 bases from J; junction bases left unmatched: 4. Germline values: CDR1 SQVTM, CDR2 ANQGSEA. This CDR3 spans 14 amino acids. The CDR3 protein is CSVGDRGGGNTIYF. For the CDR3, the DNA is TGCAGCGTTGGGGACAGGGGAGGCGGAAACACCATATATTTT.

This sequence joins TRBV7-9 and TRBJ2-7; 13 bases are shared with TRBD2. The junction had 12 bases not matched to a gene; V was cut back by 4 bases and J by 3 bases. Germline lookup yields CDR1 SEHNR and CDR2 FQNEAQ (reference sequence). The CDR3 extends over 18 amino acids. The CDR3 reads CASSSVRTSGGTIYEQYF. CDR3 nucleotide sequence: TGTGCCAGCAGCTCCGTCCGGACTAGCGGGGGAACAATCTACGAGCAGTACTTC.